The T cell receptor (beta chain) described here comes from a study of blood T cell repertoires in COVID-19. As for the study in general: COVID-19 samples collected from the United States, Italy and Spain covered acute and convalescent phases. Sample material is recorded as cDNA or gDNA derived from T cells, B-cell-depleted T cells, or PBMCs.

The V end was cut by 1 base, the J end by 10 bases, with 20 bases between. The CDR3 loop spans 15 amino acids. The germline CDR1 and CDR2 sequences are SGHRS and YFSETQ. Per the study methods: Reference gene primer amplification in the assay estimated nucleated cell counts. Repertoires were generated with immunoSEQ multiplex PCR, while TCRdb's copy carries only in-frame clones and drops some. The V and J calls and clone size come from that table; D and trimming were worked out from the DNA. The sample has some 250,000 clones; approximately 86% are singletons. This clonotype originated in a human donor in a cohort sampled during active COVID-19. The specimen sequenced was peripheral blood. The rearrangement links TRBV5-1 to TRBJ1-1, with D perhaps matching TRBD1 (5 bases). The DNA of the CDR3 is TGCGCCAGCAGCTTGCATCTTCTCAGGGTCGATGGAGCTTTCTTT. This gives the protein CASSLHLLRVDGAFF.